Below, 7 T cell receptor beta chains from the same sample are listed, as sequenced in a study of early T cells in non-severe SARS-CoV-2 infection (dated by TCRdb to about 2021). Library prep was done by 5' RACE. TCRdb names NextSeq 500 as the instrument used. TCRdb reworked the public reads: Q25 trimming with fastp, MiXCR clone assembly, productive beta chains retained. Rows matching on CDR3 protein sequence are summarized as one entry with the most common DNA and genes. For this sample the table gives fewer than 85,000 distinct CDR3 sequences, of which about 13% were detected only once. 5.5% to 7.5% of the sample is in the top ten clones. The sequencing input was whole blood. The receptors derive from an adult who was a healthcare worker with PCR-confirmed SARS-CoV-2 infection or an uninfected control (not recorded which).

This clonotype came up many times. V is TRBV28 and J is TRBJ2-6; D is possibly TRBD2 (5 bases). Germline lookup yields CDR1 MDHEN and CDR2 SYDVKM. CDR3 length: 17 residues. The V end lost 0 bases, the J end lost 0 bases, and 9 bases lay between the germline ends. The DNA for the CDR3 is TGTGCCAGCAGTTTATGGGGAGCTTACTCTGGGGCCAACGTCCTGACTTTC. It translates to CASSLWGAYSGANVLTF.

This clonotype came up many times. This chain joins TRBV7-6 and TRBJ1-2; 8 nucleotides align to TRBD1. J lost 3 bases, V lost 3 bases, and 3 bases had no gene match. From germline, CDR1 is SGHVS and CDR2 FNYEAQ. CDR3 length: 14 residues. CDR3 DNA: TGTGCCAGCAGCTTGGGGACAGGCTACTATGGCTACACCTTC. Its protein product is CASSLGTGYYGYTF.

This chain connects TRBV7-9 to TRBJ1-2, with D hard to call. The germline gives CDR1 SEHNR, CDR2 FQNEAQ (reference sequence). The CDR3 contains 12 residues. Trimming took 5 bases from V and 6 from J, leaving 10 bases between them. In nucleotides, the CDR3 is TGTGCCAGCAGCCCCCGAAAGGATGGCTACACCTTC. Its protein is CASSPRKDGYTF.

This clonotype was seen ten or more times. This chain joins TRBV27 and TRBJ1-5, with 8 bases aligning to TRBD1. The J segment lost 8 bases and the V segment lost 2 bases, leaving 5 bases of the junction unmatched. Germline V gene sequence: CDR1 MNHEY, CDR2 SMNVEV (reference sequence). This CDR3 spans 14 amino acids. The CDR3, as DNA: TGTGCCAGCAGTTTACGGACAGGGACGGAGCCCCAGCATTTT. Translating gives CASSLRTGTEPQHF.

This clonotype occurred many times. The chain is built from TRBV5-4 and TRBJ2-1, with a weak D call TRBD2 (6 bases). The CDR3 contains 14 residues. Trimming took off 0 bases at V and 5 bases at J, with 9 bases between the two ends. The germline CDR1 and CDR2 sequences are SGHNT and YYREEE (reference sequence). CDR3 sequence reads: CASSLGGANNEQFF. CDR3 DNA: TGTGCCAGCAGCTTGGGCGGGGCCAACAATGAGCAGTTCTTC.

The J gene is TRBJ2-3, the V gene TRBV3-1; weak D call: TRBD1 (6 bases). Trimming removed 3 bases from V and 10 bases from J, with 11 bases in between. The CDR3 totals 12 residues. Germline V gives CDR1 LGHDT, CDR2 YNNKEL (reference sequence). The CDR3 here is CASSQMDRAQYF. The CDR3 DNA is TGTGCCAGCAGCCAGATGGACAGAGCGCAGTATTTT.

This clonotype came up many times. CDR3 protein: CSASTGYEQYF. The CDR3 DNA sequence: TGCAGTGCTAGCACAGGTTACGAGCAGTACTTC. The chain links TRBV20-1 to TRBJ2-7, with a possible D match to TRBD1 (5 bases). Germline V gives CDR1 DFQATT, CDR2 SNEGSKA (reference sequence). The CDR3 has 11 amino acids. Trimming stripped 3 bases from V and 4 bases from J, with 7 bases between.